Sequencing of this T cell receptor (beta chain) was carried out in a study of human T cells and chemical hapten exposure. TCRdb processed the RACE reads anew with MiXCR; each CDR3 protein has one entry. The sample shows about 340,000 distinct CDR3 sequences, around 6.9% of them seen only once. This clonotype was counted many times. The CDR3 consists of 17 residues. CDR1 and CDR2 from the germline V gene are SGHRS and YFSETQ. V was clipped by 0 bases and J by 2 bases, with 17 bases between them. Time point specified: patch test 1, 2 weeks after DPC sensitization. Treatment of the sample: therapeutic diphenylcyclopropenone sensitization with weekly scalp DPC. Drawing of blood took place ahead of applying each patch test.

V usage is TRBV5-1 and J usage is TRBJ2-5; possibly TRBD2 for D (6 bases). This material consisted of whole blood, taken in connection with sensitization to the hapten diphenylcyclopropenone (DPC). This clonotype originated in a woman younger than 30 with alopecia areata. Some clones in this sample may be carry-over from other donors' samples. Written as DNA, the CDR3 is TGCGCCAGCAGCTTGGGTAATCTGGACTACCTACAAGAGACCCAGTACTTC. It codes for CASSLGNLDYLQETQYF.